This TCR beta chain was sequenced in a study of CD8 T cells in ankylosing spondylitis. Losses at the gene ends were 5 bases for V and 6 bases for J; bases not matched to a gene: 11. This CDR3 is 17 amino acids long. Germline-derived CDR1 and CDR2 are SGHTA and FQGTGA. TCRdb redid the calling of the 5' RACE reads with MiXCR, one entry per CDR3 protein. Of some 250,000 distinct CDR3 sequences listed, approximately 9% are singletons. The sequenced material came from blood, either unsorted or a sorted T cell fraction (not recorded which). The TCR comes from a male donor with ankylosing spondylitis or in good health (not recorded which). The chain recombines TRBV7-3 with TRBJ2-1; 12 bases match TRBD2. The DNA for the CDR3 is TGTGCCAGCAGCCCCACCGGCCTAGCGGGGGGGGGCAATGAGCAGTTCTTC. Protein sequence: CASSPTGLAGGGNEQFF.